What follows are 25 T cell receptor beta chains derived from one specimen sequenced in a study of regulatory T cells in long-lasting Graves disease. CDR3 regions were amplified by Arm-PCR using iRepertoire HTBI primers to build TCR beta libraries. TCRdb redid the calling of the multiplex PCR reads with MiXCR, one entry per CDR3 protein. The table lists about 320,000 distinct CDR3 sequences, approximately 20% of them singletons. Time point denoted: newly diagnosed GD, antithyroid drugs for less than 3 months. After RNA was extracted from PBMCs, the TCR library was made from it. Sequencing used peripheral blood mononuclear cells (PBMCs), obtained at new diagnosis, from a patient treated with antithyroid drugs. These receptors all come from a female donor with Graves disease.

This clonotype was seen at least ten times. The rearrangement uses TRBV11-1 and TRBJ1-2; no reliable D call. This CDR3 comprises 14 residues. Germline V gives CDR1 SGHAT, CDR2 FQDESV (reference sequence). V was pared by 7 bases and J by 8 bases, with 20 bases between. CDR3 in amino acids: CASTVRRGFEGYTF. The CDR3 DNA sequence: TGTGCCAGCACCGTTAGACGGGGTTTTGAAGGCTACACCTTC.

V and J are TRBV7-9 and TRBJ2-3, with unresolved D. V was trimmed by 3 bases and J by 4 bases, leaving 11 bases between them. The CDR3 runs to 14 residues. Per germline, CDR1 SEHNR and CDR2 FQNEAQ (reference sequence). The CDR3 DNA follows: TGTGCCAGCAGCTTGGGTTCCTTATCAGATACGCAGTATTTT. It is translated as CASSLGSLSDTQYF.

This clonotype was counted ten times or more. The CDR3 DNA reads as TGTGCCAGCGGGACTATAAGAAACGAGCAGTACTTC. Its protein is CASGTIRNEQYF. The chain employs TRBV27 and TRBJ2-7; 7 nucleotides agree with TRBD2. This CDR3 has 12 amino acids. Germline V gives CDR1 MNHEY, CDR2 SMNVEV (reference sequence). Trimming cost V 8 bases and J 5 bases; bases outside gene matches: 6.

This clonotype was observed many times. The chain uses TRBV12-3 or TRBV12-4 and TRBJ1-5; D possibly corresponds to TRBD1 (6 bases). V was shortened by 1 base and J by 2 bases, with 18 bases between the two germline ends. The CDR3 consists of 18 residues. CDR3 loop: CASSLELGGRGGNQPQHF. As DNA, the CDR3 is TGTGCCAGCAGTTTAGAACTGGGAGGTAGGGGGGGCAATCAGCCCCAGCATTTT.

This rearrangement joins TRBV5-1 to TRBJ2-1; 8 positions match TRBD2. V lost 3 bases and J lost 7; bases outside the gene matches: 9. Germline loops: CDR1 SGHRS, CDR2 YFSETQ. The CDR3 totals 15 residues. The chain's CDR3 is CASSSSGSPLNEQFF. The CDR3 DNA is TGCGCCAGCAGCTCCAGCGGGAGCCCGTTAAATGAGCAGTTCTTC.

This clonotype has only a few counts. The gene calls are TRBV20-1 and TRBJ2-1, with 9 bases lining up with TRBD2. The CDR3 runs to 13 residues. With 4 bases clipped from V and 7 bases from J, the junction kept 5 bases outside the gene matches. CDR1 DFQATT and CDR2 SNEGSKA come from the germline V gene (reference sequence). Here the CDR3 DNA reads TGCAGTGCTATGGGCGGGAGGGGTAATGAGCAGTTCTTC. It encodes CSAMGGRGNEQFF.

This clonotype was observed many times. V usage is TRBV6-1 and J usage is TRBJ1-1, with D uncertain. V lost 5 bases and J lost 1, with 8 bases in between. The V gene's germline CDR1 is MNHNS and CDR2 SASEGT. This CDR3 has 13 amino acids. The CDR3 DNA reads TGTGCCAGCAGTCCCGGACCGAACACTGAAGCTTTCTTT. As protein: CASSPGPNTEAFF.

Notes on this clonotype: This could be a read error, since a much larger clone is one nucleotide away. The conserved closing phenylalanine or tryptophan is absent in this CDR3, likely reflecting a read error. The rearrangement uses TRBV6-1 and TRBJ2-3; no definite D call. V dropped 6 bases and J dropped 11 bases, with 15 bases sitting between them. Germline V gene lookup returns CDR1 MNHNS and CDR2 SASEGT. The CDR3 length is 12 residues. As DNA, the CDR3 is TGTGCCAGCAGACGACCGCATATAGGGCAGTATTTG. Translated, it gives CASRRPHIGQYL.

This clonotype showed up many times. V usage is TRBV6-1 and J usage is TRBJ1-1; D possibly corresponds to TRBD1 (6 bases). This CDR3 is built from 14 residues. The ends were cut back, 1 base at V and 1 base at J, with 7 bases in the middle. The germline V gene encodes CDR1 MNHNS and CDR2 SASEGT. The CDR3 loop is CASSEVDRNTEAFF. CDR3 sequence (DNA): TGTGCCAGCAGTGAAGTGGACAGGAACACTGAAGCTTTCTTT.

This clonotype was seen many times. The chain uses TRBV12-3 or TRBV12-4 and TRBJ2-5, with a tentative D call TRBD2 (5 bases). Trimming pared 4 bases from V and 5 bases from J, leaving 8 bases between. The CDR3 spans 12 residues. The CDR3 DNA reads as TGTGCCAGCAGTTCCACGGGGGAGACCCAGTACTTC. It specifies CASSSTGETQYF.

This clonotype was seen ten or more times. This likely stems from a read error, as it lies one base from a far larger clone. This chain uses TRBV19 with TRBJ2-5; D remains unclear. This CDR3 has 14 amino acids. Trimming removed 7 bases at V and 11 bases at J, with 23 bases between. Germline V CDR1 and CDR2: LNHDA, SQIVND (reference sequence). The CDR3 reads CASTSQASYNEQYF. CDR3 DNA: TGTGCCAGTACCTCTCAGGCGTCCTACAATGAGCAGTACTTC.

A word on this clonotype: This may be a read error, as it is one base from a much larger clone. The V call is TRBV11-3, the J call TRBJ2-1; no definite D call. Germline CDR1 SGHNT, CDR2 YENEEA. The CDR3 sequence is 14 residues long. In DNA, the CDR3 is TGTGCCAGCAACTTAGAAAACCGGGACAATGAGCAGTTCTTC. This sequence encodes CASNLENRDNEQFF.

The chain links TRBV20-1 to TRBJ2-7; perhaps TRBD2 as D (6 bases). CDR3 size: 14 residues. Germline V gives CDR1 DFQATT, CDR2 SNEGSKA (reference sequence). The CDR3, as DNA: TGCAGCGGGAGAGACGCGCCTAGAACCTACGAGCAGTACTTC. This gives the protein CSGRDAPRTYEQYF.

A word on this clonotype: This may be a read error: a much more frequent sequence differs by one nucleotide. In DNA, the CDR3 is TGTGCCAGCGGGGACAGATCGCATACGCAGTATTTT. It specifies CASGDRSHTQYF. The rearrangement links TRBV2 to TRBJ2-1, with 7 bases matching TRBD1. The end of the DNA is better explained by TRBJ2-3, so the J call may be wrong. The CDR3 is 12 residues long. The germline V gene has CDR1 SNHLY and CDR2 FYNNEI.

The sample holds one count of this clonotype. The chain uses TRBV5-5 and TRBJ2-3; D is tentatively TRBD1 or TRBD2 (5 bases each). The germline V and J ends were trimmed by 2 bases and 3 bases, with 16 bases remaining between them. This CDR3 comprises 16 residues. CDR1 is SGHKS and CDR2 is YYEKEE in the germline V gene (reference sequence). The CDR3: CASSFYRDRGTDTQYF. The DNA for the CDR3 is TGTGCCAGCAGCTTCTACCGGGACCGGGGTACAGATACGCAGTATTTT.

Worth noting for this clonotype: With a far larger clone one base away, a read error is the likely cause. This chain links TRBV28 with TRBJ2-5, with no clear D. The CDR3 contains 12 residues. The germline V gene has CDR1 MDHEN and CDR2 SYDVKM. Trimming cost V 7 bases and J 11 bases, with 17 bases left between them. As DNA, the CDR3 is TGTGCCAGCACCACCCATCCCAATGAGCAGTACTTC. This sequence encodes CASTTHPNEQYF.

This clonotype was counted ten times or more. The chain joins TRBV7-2 to TRBJ1-1; TRBD1 is a possible D gene (5 bases). The CDR3 runs 16 residues. Germline CDR1 reads SGHTA; CDR2 reads FQGNSA. Deletions cut 2 bases from V and 8 bases from J, with 21 bases between. CDR3 DNA: TGTGCCAGCAGCTTAACAACAGGAGGGGCTACGAAAGAAGCTTTCTTT. Encoded protein: CASSLTTGGATKEAFF.

This clonotype was seen ten or more times. The chain joins TRBV28 to TRBJ2-1, with TRBD1 matching over 8 bases. V lost 6 bases to trimming and J lost 7 bases; unmatched junction nucleotides: 17. Germline V lookup: CDR1 MDHEN, CDR2 SYDVKM. The length of the CDR3 is 17 residues. The CDR3 region is CASSLTGVGGVGNEQFF. The CDR3 nucleotides read TGTGCCAGCAGCCTGACAGGGGTCGGGGGAGTAGGGAATGAGCAGTTCTTC.

This clonotype occurred many times. This sequence joins TRBV2 and TRBJ2-1; perhaps TRBD2 as D (6 bases). V lost 11 bases and J 5 bases, leaving 16 bases between the germline ends. The germline V gene has CDR1 SNHLY and CDR2 FYNNEI. There are 13 residues in the CDR3. CDR3 loop: CAVGGSLHNEQFF. The CDR3, as DNA: TGTGCCGTGGGGGGATCCTTACACAATGAGCAGTTCTTC.

This CDR3 is CSAGTQYF. CDR3 coding DNA: TGCAGTGCTGGGACGCAGTATTTT. The rearrangement uses TRBV20-1 and TRBJ2-3; D gene uncertain. Germline V gives CDR1 DFQATT, CDR2 SNEGSKA (reference sequence). The V end lost 5 bases, the J end lost 9 bases, and 3 bases lay between the germline ends. There are 8 residues in the CDR3.

The chain recombines TRBV20-1 with TRBJ2-7; no reliable D call. Germline loops: CDR1 DFQATT, CDR2 SNEGSKA (reference sequence). The CDR3 is 14 residues long. V was pared by 0 bases and J by 2 bases, with 11 bases between. The CDR3 DNA is TGCAGTGCTAGAGAGGCTAGATTCCCCTACGAGCAGTACTTC. This codes for CSAREARFPYEQYF.

J is TRBJ2-3 and V is TRBV29-1; D tentatively fits TRBD1 or TRBD2 (6 bases each). Germline CDR1 SQVTM, CDR2 ANQGSEA. The CDR3 is made up of 11 amino acids. V was trimmed by 8 bases and J by 6 bases, leaving 12 bases between them. The CDR3 coding sequence is TGCAGCTGGGGGGCCTGGGATACGCAGTATTTT. Its protein is CSWGAWDTQYF.

This clonotype was recorded at least ten times. This CDR3 is CAINPQPALAGRTDTQYF. Written as DNA, the CDR3 is TGTGCCATCAACCCCCAACCGGCGCTAGCGGGCCGCACAGATACGCAGTATTTT. This chain joins TRBV10-3 and TRBJ2-3; 8 bases are shared with TRBD2. The trim removed 7 bases at V and 1 base at J, leaving 16 bases unmatched. The CDR3 extends over 18 amino acids. Per germline, CDR1 ENHRY and CDR2 SYGVKD.

This clonotype was counted many times. The rearrangement joins TRBV24-1 to TRBJ2-3; D call uncertain. V dropped 2 bases and J dropped 6 bases, with 5 bases sitting between them. CDR1 KGHDR and CDR2 SFDVKD come from the germline V gene. The CDR3 loop spans 12 amino acids. The CDR3, as DNA: TGTGCCACCAGTGATTACCCGGATACGCAGTATTTT. Translation gives CATSDYPDTQYF.

The sample holds a few counts of this clonotype. The chain links TRBV6-1 to TRBJ1-5, with D hard to call. V lost 7 bases and J lost 2, with 12 bases in between. The CDR3 runs to 14 residues. Germline CDR1 reads MNHNS; CDR2 reads SASEGT. CDR3 residues: CASKEGVGNQPQHF. In DNA, the CDR3 is TGTGCCAGCAAGGAGGGAGTGGGCAATCAGCCCCAGCATTTT.